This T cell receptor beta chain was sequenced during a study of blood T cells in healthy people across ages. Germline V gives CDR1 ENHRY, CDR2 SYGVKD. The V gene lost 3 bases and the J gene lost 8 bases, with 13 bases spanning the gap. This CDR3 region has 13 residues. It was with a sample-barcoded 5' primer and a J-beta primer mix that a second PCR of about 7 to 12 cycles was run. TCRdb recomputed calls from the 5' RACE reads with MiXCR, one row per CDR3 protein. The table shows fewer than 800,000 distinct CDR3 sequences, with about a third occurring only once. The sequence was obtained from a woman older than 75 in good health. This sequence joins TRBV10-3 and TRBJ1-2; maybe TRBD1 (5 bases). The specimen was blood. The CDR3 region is CAISEGVAGGYTF. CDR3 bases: TGTGCCATCAGTGAAGGGGTCGCGGGGGGCTACACCTTC.